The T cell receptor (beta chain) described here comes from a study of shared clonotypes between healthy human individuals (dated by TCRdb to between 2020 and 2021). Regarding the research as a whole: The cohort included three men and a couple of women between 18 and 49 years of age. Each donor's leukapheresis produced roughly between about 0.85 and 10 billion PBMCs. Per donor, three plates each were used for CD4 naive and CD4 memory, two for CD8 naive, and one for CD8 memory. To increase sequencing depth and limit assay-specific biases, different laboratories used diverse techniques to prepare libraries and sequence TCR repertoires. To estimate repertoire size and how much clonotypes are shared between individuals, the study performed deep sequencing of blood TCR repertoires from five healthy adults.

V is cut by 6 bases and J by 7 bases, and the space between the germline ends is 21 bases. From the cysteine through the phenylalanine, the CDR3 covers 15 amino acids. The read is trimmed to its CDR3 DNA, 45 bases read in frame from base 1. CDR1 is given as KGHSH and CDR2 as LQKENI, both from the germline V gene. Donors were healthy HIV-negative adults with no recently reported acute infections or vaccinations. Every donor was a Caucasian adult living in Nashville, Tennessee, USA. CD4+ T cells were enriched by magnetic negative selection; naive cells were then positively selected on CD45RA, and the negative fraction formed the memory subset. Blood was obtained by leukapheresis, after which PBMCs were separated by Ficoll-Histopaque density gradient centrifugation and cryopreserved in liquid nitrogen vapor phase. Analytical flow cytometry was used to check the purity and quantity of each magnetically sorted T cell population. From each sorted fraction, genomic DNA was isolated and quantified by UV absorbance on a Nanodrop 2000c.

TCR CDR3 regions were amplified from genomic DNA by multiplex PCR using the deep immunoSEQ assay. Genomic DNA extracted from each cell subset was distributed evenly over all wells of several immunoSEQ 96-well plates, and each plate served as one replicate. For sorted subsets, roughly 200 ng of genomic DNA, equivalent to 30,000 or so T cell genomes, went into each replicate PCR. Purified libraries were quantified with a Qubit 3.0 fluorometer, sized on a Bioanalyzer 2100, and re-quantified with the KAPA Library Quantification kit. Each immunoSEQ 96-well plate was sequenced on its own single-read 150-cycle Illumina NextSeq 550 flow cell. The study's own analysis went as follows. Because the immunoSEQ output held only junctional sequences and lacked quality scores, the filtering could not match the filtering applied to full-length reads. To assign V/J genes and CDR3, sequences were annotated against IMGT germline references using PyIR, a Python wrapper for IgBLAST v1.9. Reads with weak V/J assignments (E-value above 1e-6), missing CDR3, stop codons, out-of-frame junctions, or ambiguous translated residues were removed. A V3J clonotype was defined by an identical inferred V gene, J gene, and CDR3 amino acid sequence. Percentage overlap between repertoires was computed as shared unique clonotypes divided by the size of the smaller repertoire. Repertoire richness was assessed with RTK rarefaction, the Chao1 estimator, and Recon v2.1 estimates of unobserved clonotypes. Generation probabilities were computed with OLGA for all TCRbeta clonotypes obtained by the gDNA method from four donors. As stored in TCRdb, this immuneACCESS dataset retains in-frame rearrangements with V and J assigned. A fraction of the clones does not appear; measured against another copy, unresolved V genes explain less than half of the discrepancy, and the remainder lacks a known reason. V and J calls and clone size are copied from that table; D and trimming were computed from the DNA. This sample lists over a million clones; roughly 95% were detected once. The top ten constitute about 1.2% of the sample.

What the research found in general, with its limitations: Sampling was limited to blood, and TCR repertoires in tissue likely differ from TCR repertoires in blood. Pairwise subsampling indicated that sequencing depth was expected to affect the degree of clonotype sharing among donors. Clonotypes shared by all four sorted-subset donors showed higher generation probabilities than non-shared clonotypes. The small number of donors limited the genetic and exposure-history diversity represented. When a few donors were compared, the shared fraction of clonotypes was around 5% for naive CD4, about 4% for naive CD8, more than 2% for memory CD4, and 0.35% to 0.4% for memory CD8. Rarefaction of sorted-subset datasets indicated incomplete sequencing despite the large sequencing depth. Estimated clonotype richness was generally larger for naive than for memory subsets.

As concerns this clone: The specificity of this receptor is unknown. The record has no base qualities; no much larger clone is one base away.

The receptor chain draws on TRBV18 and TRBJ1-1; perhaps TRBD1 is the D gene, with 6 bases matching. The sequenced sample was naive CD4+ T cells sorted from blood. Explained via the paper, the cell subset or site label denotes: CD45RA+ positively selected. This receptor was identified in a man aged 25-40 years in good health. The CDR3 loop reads CASSPTGGRGSEAFF. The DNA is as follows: TGTGCCAGCTCCCCGACGGGGGGCCGGGGAAGTGAAGCTTTCTTT.